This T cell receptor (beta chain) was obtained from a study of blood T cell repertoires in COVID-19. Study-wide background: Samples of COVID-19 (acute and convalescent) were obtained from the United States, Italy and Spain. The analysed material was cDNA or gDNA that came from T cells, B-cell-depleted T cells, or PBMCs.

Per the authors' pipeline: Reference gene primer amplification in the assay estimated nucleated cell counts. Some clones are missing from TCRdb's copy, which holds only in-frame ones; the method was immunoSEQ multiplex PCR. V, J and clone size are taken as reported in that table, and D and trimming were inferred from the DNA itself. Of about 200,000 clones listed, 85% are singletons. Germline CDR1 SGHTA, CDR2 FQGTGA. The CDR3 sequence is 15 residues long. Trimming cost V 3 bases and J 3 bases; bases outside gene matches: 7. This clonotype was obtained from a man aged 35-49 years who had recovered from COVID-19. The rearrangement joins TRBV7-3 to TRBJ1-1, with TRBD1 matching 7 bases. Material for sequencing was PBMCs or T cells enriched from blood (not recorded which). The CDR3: CASSFAGGDYTEAFF. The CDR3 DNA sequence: TGTGCCAGCAGCTTTGCAGGGGGTGATTACACTGAAGCTTTCTTT.